This T cell receptor (beta chain) was retrieved from a study of neurological immune-mediated disorders. General study findings and limits: Levels of TCR clonal expansion peaked in HTLV-1-associated myelopathy and reached their lowest in multiple sclerosis, under those of healthy controls.

This clonotype has ten or more counts. The antigen is not known. CDR1 is MNHEY and CDR2 is SVGAGI in the germline V gene. The CDR3 contains 15 residues. With V trimmed by 6 bases and J by 3 bases, 5 bases remained unmatched. cDNA was made by 5'RACE with 10-nucleotide random UMIs. TCRdb itself ran the 5' RACE reads through MiXCR, one entry per CDR3 protein. The sample records 53,000 or so distinct CDR3 sequences, 8% to 9% being singletons. Time point given: longitudinal time-point 3. The receptor was derived from a woman in her thirties or forties in good health. The V and J genes are TRBV6-5 and TRBJ2-5; 12 bases agree with TRBD2. Specimen: PBMCs. In nucleotides, the CDR3 is TGTGCCAGCAGACCACTAGCGGGAGGAAAAGAGACCCAGTACTTC. Amino acids: CASRPLAGGKETQYF.